These T cell receptor beta chains were read from a single sample in a study of cytomegalovirus exposure and HLA in healthy donors. The protocol was immunoSEQ multiplex PCR, while the TCRdb copy is restricted to in-frame clones and leaves out a portion. This sample has approximately 210,000 clones, with more than 70% found just once. Sequenced input: PBMCs. These receptors originate from a woman between 35 and 50 years old in good health and CMV-seronegative. The CDR3 runs from the conserved cysteine through the conserved F or W. Fields, in order: D gene, clone size, J gene, CDR3 length, V gene, CDR3 DNA, CDR3 protein. A D gene is named only where the DNA matches it firmly. Not all rows give a size; the values are once, few, many and, for expanded clones, a class.

>TRBD2|once|TRBJ2-1|18|TRBV7-9
TGTGCCAGCAGCTTAAGGGGACTAGCGGGGGATACCTACAATGAGCAGTTCTTC
CASSLRGLAGDTYNEQFF
>TRBD2|-|TRBJ2-1|17|TRBV5-1
TGCGCCAGCAGCTTGGTCGCTAGCGGGAATTCCTACAATGAGCAGTTCTTC
CASSLVASGNSYNEQFF
>TRBD1|-|TRBJ1-1|17|TRBV4-1
TGCGCCAGCAGCCCGGCACCCCCAGGGGGCAGGAACACTGAAGCTTTCTTT
CASSPAPPGGRNTEAFF
>TRBD1|-|TRBJ2-6|17|TRBV19
TGTGCCAGCAGGCCGGGACAGGGGTTGAGAGGGGCCAACGTCCTGACTTTC
CASRPGQGLRGANVLTF
>TRBD2|once|TRBJ2-1|14|TRBV5-1
TGCGCCAGCAGGCGGACTAGCGGAGTGGGGGAGCAGTTCTTC
CASRRTSGVGEQFF
>-|-|TRBJ2-6|17|TRBV5-6
TGTGCCAGCAGCTTGGGCGGTTACCGCTCTGGGGCCAACGTCCTGACTTTC
CASSLGGYRSGANVLTF
>-|-|TRBJ2-2|17|TRBV7-2
TGTGCCAGCAGCTTAGAGCAACGGGACTCCTACACCGGGGAGCTGTTTTTT
CASSLEQRDSYTGELFF
>TRBD2|-|TRBJ2-1|15|TRBV27
TGTGCCAGCAGTTCTCGACTAGCGGTCTACAATGAGCAGTTCTTC
CASSSRLAVYNEQFF
>TRBD1|-|TRBJ1-4|14|TRBV29-1
TGCAGCGTTGGCTGGGTGACAGGGGAAGAAAAACTGTTTTTT
CSVGWVTGEEKLFF
>-|-|TRBJ2-1|15|TRBV19
TGTGCCAGTAGCTCCAGTGGGAGACTCTACAATGAGCAGTTCTTC
CASSSSGRLYNEQFF